The 29 T cell receptor beta chains presented below share a single source sample, sequenced in a study of cytomegalovirus exposure and HLA in healthy donors. PCR used 60 Vbeta primers and 13 Jbeta primers. This table comes from immunoSEQ multiplex PCR, and its TCRdb copy is limited to in-frame clones, with some not included. The table shows about 59,000 clones, with roughly 80% occurring only once. Sample: PBMCs. The receptors originated from a middle-aged woman in good health and CMV-seronegative.

This clone was observed once. The V and J genes are TRBV29-1 and TRBJ2-3, with 7 bases that match TRBD2. The CDR3 runs to 14 residues. V was pared by 4 bases and J by 5 bases, with 9 bases of the junction left unmatched. In germline, CDR1 is SQVTM, CDR2 ANQGSEA. The CDR3 coding sequence is TGCAGCGTTGGTGCGGTGGGGGAGGGAGATACGCAGTATTTT. Translation: CSVGAVGEGDTQYF.

The CDR3 region is CASSDQRDRFF. DNA of the CDR3: TGTGCCAGCAGCGACCAGCGGGACCGGTTCTTC. The chain has TRBV6-1 and TRBJ2-1, with 7 bases fitting TRBD2. The V gene end was trimmed by 6 bases and the J gene end by 15 bases; junction bases not matched to a gene: 8. CDR1 and CDR2 (germline): MNHNS, SASEGT. The CDR3 loop spans 11 amino acids.

The CDR3 is CASSSLAGGSYEQYF. Written as DNA, the CDR3 is TGTGCCAGCAGTTCCCTAGCGGGAGGGTCCTACGAGCAGTACTTC. The J gene is TRBJ2-7, the V gene TRBV28, with 12 bases that match TRBD2. CDR3 length: 15 amino acids. CDR1 MDHEN and CDR2 SYDVKM come from the germline V gene. Losses at the gene ends were 4 bases for V and 1 base for J; bases not matched to a gene: 2.

V gene TRBV19 combines with J gene TRBJ2-1; maybe TRBD2 (6 bases). This CDR3 spans 17 amino acids. Germline V gives CDR1 LNHDA, CDR2 SQIVND (reference sequence). The V and J ends lost 1 base and 4 bases respectively, with 17 bases between them. CDR3 sequence (DNA): TGTGCCAGTAGTATAGGCTCCGGCGGGGTCCTTTACAATGAGCAGTTCTTC. Its translation is CASSIGSGGVLYNEQFF. The complete variable domain, with remaining parts taken from reference TRBV19 and TRBJ2-1, reads DGGITQSPKYLFRKEGQNVTLSCEQNLNHDAMYWYRQDPGQGLRLIYYSQIVNDFQKGDIAEGYSVSREKKESFPLTVTSAQKNPTAFYLCASSIGSGGVLYNEQFFGPGTRLTVL.

This sequence joins TRBV28 and TRBJ1-1; D is possibly TRBD1 (6 bases). Deletions cut 3 bases from V and 5 bases from J, with 10 bases between. Germline CDR1 is MDHEN and CDR2 is SYDVKM. This CDR3 comprises 13 residues. The CDR3 DNA sequence: TGTGCCAGCAGTTTTGAGGGGGTTACTGAAGCTTTCTTT. Translation gives CASSFEGVTEAFF.

This clone is classed as large. This chain uses TRBV4-1 with TRBJ1-5; D not resolved. Germline V lookup: CDR1 MGHRA, CDR2 YSYEKL. The CDR3 length is 13 residues. V was trimmed by 2 bases and J by 3 bases, leaving 5 bases between them. CDR3 bases: TGCGCCAGCAGCCAACGGGACAATCAGCCCCAGCATTTT. Residues: CASSQRDNQPQHF.

The genes are TRBV29-1 and TRBJ2-1; 13 bases map to TRBD2. Unmatched junction bases numbered 6, after V lost 6 bases and J lost 10 bases. Germline-derived CDR1 and CDR2 are SQVTM and ANQGSEA. The CDR3 totals 13 residues. The CDR3 is CSVPGLAGPEQFF. The CDR3 nucleotides are TGCAGCGTCCCGGGACTAGCGGGACCGGAGCAGTTCTTC.

The chain carries TRBV29-1 and TRBJ2-3, with D perhaps TRBD1 (6 bases). The germline gives CDR1 SQVTM, CDR2 ANQGSEA. CDR3 size: 16 residues. V was shortened by 4 bases and J by 2 bases, with 19 bases between the two germline ends. The CDR3 sequence: CSVVDSEGGDTDTQYF. Here the CDR3 DNA reads TGCAGCGTTGTCGACTCTGAAGGGGGTGACACAGATACGCAGTATTTT.

This clone was recorded a few times. The V and J genes are TRBV4-3 and TRBJ1-5; TRBD1 agrees at 8 bases. Trimming took 3 bases from V and 2 from J; bases not matched to a gene: 3. CDR1 is LGHNA and CDR2 is YSLEER in the germline V gene. The CDR3 has 15 amino acids. CDR3 bases: TGCGCCAGCAGCCAGGACAGGGTCGGCAATCAGCCCCAGCATTTT. Its translation: CASSQDRVGNQPQHF.

This clone has a single count. CDR3 loop: CAISESTTQETQYF. CDR3 nucleotide sequence: TGTGCCATCAGTGAGTCGACAACCCAAGAGACCCAGTACTTC. The chain has TRBV10-3 and TRBJ2-5; no clear D gene. Germline CDR1 ENHRY, CDR2 SYGVKD. Trimming cost V 0 bases and J 1 base, with 6 bases left between them. There are 14 residues in the CDR3.

The chain is built from TRBV5-1 and TRBJ2-2; 7 bases are shared with TRBD1. CDR3 length equals 14 residues. The germline CDR1 and CDR2 sequences are SGHRS and YFSETQ. V dropped 4 bases and J dropped 1; count of bases not matched to a gene: 1. The CDR3 DNA sequence: TGCGCCAGCAGCGGGACAGAGAACACCGGGGAGCTGTTTTTT. It codes for CASSGTENTGELFF.

With regard to this clone: The same CDR3 can be traced to other DNA sequences in this sample. The J gene is TRBJ2-3, the V gene TRBV7-2, with 8 bases aligning to TRBD2. Germline trimming cut 1 base from V and 12 bases from J; bases unmatched to any gene: 12. The CDR3 runs 15 residues. Germline assignment: CDR1 SGHTA and CDR2 FQGNSA. The CDR3 sequence is CASSLDAPGLGLQYF. CDR3 coding DNA: TGTGCCAGCAGCTTAGATGCCCCGGGACTAGGGCTTCAGTATTTT.

The CDR3 DNA reads as TGCGCCAGCAGCTTGGCCCTGGACGGACTCCCCGGAGGAGGCTACACCTTC. Its protein is CASSLALDGLPGGGYTF. The V call is TRBV5-1, the J call TRBJ1-2; D gene ambiguous. The CDR3 is 17 residues long. Trimming pared 0 bases from V and 8 bases from J, leaving 23 bases between. Germline V gives CDR1 SGHRS, CDR2 YFSETQ.

The chain uses TRBV29-1 and TRBJ1-5; D is perhaps TRBD1 (5 bases). The germline V and J ends were trimmed by 3 bases and 2 bases, with 14 bases remaining between them. The CDR3 runs 15 residues. Germline V gene lookup returns CDR1 SQVTM and CDR2 ANQGSEA. The CDR3 reads CSVEIGGSGNQPQHF. CDR3 nucleotide sequence: TGCAGCGTTGAGATCGGGGGATCTGGCAATCAGCCCCAGCATTTT. Drawing the rest from reference TRBV29-1 and TRBJ1-5, the complete variable domain is SAVISQKPSRDICQRGTSLTIQCQVDSQVTMMFWYRQQPGQSLTLIATANQGSEATYESGFVIDKFPISRPNLTFSTLTVSNMSPEDSSIYLCSVEIGGSGNQPQHFGDGTRLSIL.

The chain uses TRBV9 and TRBJ2-1; 10 bases line up with TRBD2. The CDR3 is made up of 15 amino acids. Per germline, CDR1 SGDLS and CDR2 YYNGEE. The trim removed 3 bases at V and 7 bases at J, leaving 7 bases unmatched. CDR3 sequence (DNA): TGTGCCAGCAGCGCCACTAGCGGGATACGGAATGAGCAGTTCTTC. It encodes CASSATSGIRNEQFF.

The chain couples TRBV7-3 to TRBJ2-1, with 9 nucleotides matching TRBD2. J was trimmed by 8 bases and V by 5 bases; bases with no gene match: 13. The length of the CDR3 is 16 residues. The germline gives CDR1 SGHTA, CDR2 FQGTGA. The CDR3 bases are TGTGCCAGCAGCCTGTACCCCGGGACTAGCCTGGATGAGCAGTTCTTC. Its protein is CASSLYPGTSLDEQFF.

This rearrangement joins TRBV19 to TRBJ1-5; 7 bases are a match to TRBD1. J gave up 3 bases and V 6 bases, and 5 bases lay outside the gene matches. Per the germline V gene, CDR1 is LNHDA and CDR2 is SQIVND (reference sequence). The CDR3 is 14 amino acids. CDR3 in DNA: TGTGCCAGTAGCCGGGGACAGTTCAATCAGCCCCAGCATTTT. Protein: CASSRGQFNQPQHF.

CDR3 sequence: CASSLAGTSYEQFF. The CDR3 DNA sequence: TGCGCCAGCAGCTTAGCCGGGACTAGCTATGAGCAGTTCTTC. J is TRBJ2-1 and V is TRBV5-1; 9 bases fit TRBD2. Germline V CDR1 and CDR2: SGHRS, YFSETQ. V lost 2 bases and J lost 8; bases outside the gene matches: 5. The CDR3 sequence is 14 residues long.

This CDR3 is CASSLLAGVNEQFF. The CDR3 coding sequence is TGTGCCAGCAGCCTACTAGCGGGAGTTAATGAGCAGTTCTTC. The genes are TRBV28 and TRBJ2-1; the match to TRBD2 covers 11 bases. CDR3 length equals 14 residues. Trimming removed 6 bases from V and 7 bases from J; junction bases left unmatched: 5. The germline V gene encodes CDR1 MDHEN and CDR2 SYDVKM.

The rearrangement joins TRBV27 to TRBJ2-1; 7 bases fit TRBD2. Germline assignment: CDR1 MNHEY and CDR2 SMNVEV (reference sequence). With 6 bases clipped from V and 4 bases from J, the junction kept 12 bases outside the gene matches. The CDR3 is 16 amino acids. CDR3 amino acids: CASRGWGEGSYNEQFF. The CDR3 DNA sequence: TGTGCCAGCAGGGGGTGGGGGGAGGGTTCGTACAATGAGCAGTTCTTC.

The V gene is TRBV5-1, the J gene TRBJ2-7; no firm D call. CDR3 length: 14 residues. The V gene lost 0 bases and the J gene lost 0 bases, with 7 bases spanning the gap. Germline assignment: CDR1 SGHRS and CDR2 YFSETQ. This CDR3 reads CASSLEQSSYEQYF. DNA of the CDR3: TGCGCCAGCAGCTTGGAACAGAGCTCCTACGAGCAGTACTTC.

The genes are TRBV18 and TRBJ1-1; 9 nucleotides line up with TRBD1. V lost 3 bases and J lost 0; bases outside the gene matches: 2. The CDR3 spans 15 residues. The germline CDR1 and CDR2 sequences are KGHSH and LQKENI. The CDR3 DNA sequence: TGTGCCAGCTCACCCGGGGACAGGGTGAACACTGAAGCTTTCTTT. The encoded protein is CASSPGDRVNTEAFF. The full variable domain, in which reference TRBV18 and TRBJ1-1 provide the parts outside the CDR3, is NAGVMQNPRHLVRRRGQEARLRCSPMKGHSHVYWYRQLPEEGLKFMVYLQKENIIDESGMPKERFSAEFPKEGPSILRIQQVVRGDSAAYFCASSPGDRVNTEAFFGQGTRLTVV.

This rearrangement joins TRBV7-6 to TRBJ2-5; 8 nucleotides line up with TRBD2. Germline V CDR1 and CDR2: SGHVS, FNYEAQ. The CDR3 covers 15 residues. V lost 3 bases and J lost 4; bases outside the gene matches: 7. CDR3 coding DNA: TGTGCCAGCAGCTTCGGGGCGGGAGGAGGAGAGACCCAGTACTTC. Translating it yields CASSFGAGGGETQYF.

This sequence joins TRBV6-4 and TRBJ2-1; 8 nucleotides agree with TRBD2. The CDR3 length is 13 residues. Germline V gene sequence: CDR1 MRHNA, CDR2 SNTAGT. Losses at the gene ends were 6 bases for V and 10 bases for J; bases not matched to a gene: 8. The CDR3 coding sequence is TGTGCCAGCAGCCCCGGACTAGCCGGGGAGCAGTTCTTC. Translated, it gives CASSPGLAGEQFF.

V usage is TRBV7-8 and J usage is TRBJ2-3, with 8 bases identical to TRBD1. Trimming cost V 5 bases and J 6 bases; bases outside gene matches: 10. The CDR3 is made up of 15 amino acids. From germline, CDR1 is SGHVS and CDR2 FQNEAQ. CDR3 loop: CASSRRTGRVDTQYF. The DNA for the CDR3 is TGTGCCAGCAGCCGTCGGACAGGGCGGGTTGATACGCAGTATTTT.

Comment on this clone: An end of the junction does not agree with germline; a read error may underlie this. V is TRBV20-1 and J is TRBJ2-7; TRBD2 agrees at 7 bases. The CDR3 consists of 11 residues. In germline, CDR1 is DFQATT, CDR2 SNEGSKA (reference sequence). CDR3 protein: CRASGSYEQYF. CDR3 coding DNA: TGCAGGGCTAGCGGCTCCTACGAGCAGTACTTC.

This chain uses TRBV19 with TRBJ2-7, with a weak D call TRBD2 (5 bases). Germline V lookup: CDR1 LNHDA, CDR2 SQIVND (reference sequence). The ends were cut back, 6 bases at V and 3 bases at J, with 15 bases in the middle. CDR3 size: 14 residues. CDR3 DNA sequence: TGTGCCAGTAGGGTATCCGGGAATAGCTACGAGCAGTACTTC. Translated, it gives CASRVSGNSYEQYF.

CDR3 sequence: CASSFLGELFF. The CDR3 DNA is TGTGCCAGCAGTTTCCTCGGGGAGCTGTTTTTT. The V call is TRBV6-5, the J call TRBJ2-2; unclear D gene. V was cut by 4 bases and J by 7 bases, with 4 bases left in between. Germline CDR1 and CDR2: MNHEY and SVGAGI. The length of the CDR3 is 11 residues.

This sequence joins TRBV4-1 and TRBJ2-7; 7 bases match TRBD2. Germline CDR1 and CDR2: MGHRA and YSYEKL. There are 16 residues in the CDR3. With V trimmed by 1 base and J by 6 bases, 12 bases remained unmatched. The CDR3 reads CASSQVDLVVAGEQYF. CDR3 coding DNA: TGCGCCAGCAGCCAAGTTGACCTTGTAGTAGCGGGCGAGCAGTACTTC.